The sequence of this T cell receptor beta chain was determined in a study of blood T cell repertoires in COVID-19. Study background: Italy, Spain and the United States were the sources of the convalescent and acute COVID-19 samples. PBMCs, B-cell-depleted T cells, or T cells provided the cDNA or gDNA that made up the material.

The V gene's germline CDR1 is SGHVS and CDR2 FQNEAQ. The CDR3 length is 15 residues. The ends lost 1 base at V and 8 bases at J; junction bases unmatched: 6. Original data processing: Estimation of nucleated cell counts relied on the amplification of reference gene primers. Clones were read by immunoSEQ multiplex PCR, and TCRdb kept only the in-frame ones, dropping some. Clone size and the V and J calls come from that table; the DNA yielded D and trimming. The data show some 150,000 clones, with approximately 80% seen just once and 35% to 40% held by the top ten. Sequenced material: peripheral blood. The V and J genes are TRBV7-8 and TRBJ1-2; 11 bases match TRBD1. The TCR originated in a human donor in a cohort sampled during active COVID-19. For the CDR3, the DNA is TGTGCCAGCAGCTTAGTGGGACAGGGGGGCGGGGGCTACACCTTC. This sequence encodes CASSLVGQGGGGYTF.